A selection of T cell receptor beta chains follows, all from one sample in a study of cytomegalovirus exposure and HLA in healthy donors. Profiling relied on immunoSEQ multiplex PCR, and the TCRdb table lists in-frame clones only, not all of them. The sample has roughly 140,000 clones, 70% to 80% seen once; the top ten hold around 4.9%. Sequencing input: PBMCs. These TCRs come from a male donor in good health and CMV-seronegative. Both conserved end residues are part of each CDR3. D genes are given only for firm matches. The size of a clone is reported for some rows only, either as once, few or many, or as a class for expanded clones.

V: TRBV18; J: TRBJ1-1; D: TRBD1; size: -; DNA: TGTGCCAGCTCAGGACAGGGCTCTGAAGCTTTCTTT; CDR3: CASSGQGSEAFF
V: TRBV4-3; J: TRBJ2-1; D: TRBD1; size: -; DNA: TGCGCCAGCAGCTTACAACAGGGGTACAATGAGCAGTTCTTC; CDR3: CASSLQQGYNEQFF
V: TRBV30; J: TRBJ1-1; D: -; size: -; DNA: TGTGCCTGGAGTTTAGACACTGAAGCTTTCTTT; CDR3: CAWSLDTEAFF
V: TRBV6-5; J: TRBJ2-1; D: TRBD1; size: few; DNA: TGTGCCAGCAGTTACTCCCCCTGGACAGGCAATGAGCAGTTCTTC; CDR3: CASSYSPWTGNEQFF
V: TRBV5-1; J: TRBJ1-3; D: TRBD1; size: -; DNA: TGCGCCAGCAGCTTAGACAGGGGTGGAAACACCATATATTTT; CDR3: CASSLDRGGNTIYF
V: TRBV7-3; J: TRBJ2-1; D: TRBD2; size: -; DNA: TGTGCCAGCAGCTCGCCGACTAGCGGGGGGGCTAATGAGCAGTTCTTC; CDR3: CASSSPTSGGANEQFF
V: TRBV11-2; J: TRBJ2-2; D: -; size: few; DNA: TGTGCCAGCAGCTTAGCGGGGGAGCCCACCGGGGAGCTGTTTTTT; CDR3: CASSLAGEPTGELFF
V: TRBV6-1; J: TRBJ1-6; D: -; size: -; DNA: TGTGCCAGCAGTGAAGGCCCGGGAGGAGGGTCACCCCTCCACTTT; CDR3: CASSEGPGGGSPLHF
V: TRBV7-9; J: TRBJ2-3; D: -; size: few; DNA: TGTGCCAGCAGCTTAGGTTGGAGAACAGATACGCAGTATTTT; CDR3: CASSLGWRTDTQYF
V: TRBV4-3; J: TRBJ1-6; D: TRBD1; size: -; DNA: TGCGCCAGCAGCCAAGATGTAGGGACAGCTTATTCACCCCTCCACTTT; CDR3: CASSQDVGTAYSPLHF
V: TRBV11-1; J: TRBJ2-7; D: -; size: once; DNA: TGTGCCAGCAGCTGGAACACACGGGATCACTACGAGCAGTACTTC; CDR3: CASSWNTRDHYEQYF
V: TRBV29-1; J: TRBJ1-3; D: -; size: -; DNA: TGCAGCGTTGAATCCAGGGCCGAAAACACCATATATTTT; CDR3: CSVESRAENTIYF
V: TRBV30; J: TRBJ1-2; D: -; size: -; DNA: TGTGCCTGGAGTAGTTCTGGGGCTGGCTACACCTTC; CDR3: CAWSSSGAGYTF
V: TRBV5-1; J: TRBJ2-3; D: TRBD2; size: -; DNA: TGCGCCAGCAGCCGCCAGGGACTAGCGGGGGGCATCACAGATACGCAGTATTTT; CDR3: CASSRQGLAGGITDTQYF
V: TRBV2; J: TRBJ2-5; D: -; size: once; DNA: TGTGCCAGCAGTGGGGTCAACAGGGCCCTACAAGAGACCCAGTACTTC; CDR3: CASSGVNRALQETQYF
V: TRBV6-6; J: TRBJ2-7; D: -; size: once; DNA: TGTGCCAGCAGTTCCCCTTACGAGCAGTACTTC; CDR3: CASSSPYEQYF
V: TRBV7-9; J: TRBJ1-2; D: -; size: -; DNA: TGTGCCAGCAGCTCGGGCAGGGGAGATTATGGCTACACCTTC; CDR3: CASSSGRGDYGYTF
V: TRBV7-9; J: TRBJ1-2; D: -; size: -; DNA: TGTGCCGGCAGCTTAGGAGGGTATGGCTACACCTTC; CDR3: CAGSLGGYGYTF
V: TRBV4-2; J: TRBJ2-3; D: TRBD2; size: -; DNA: TGTGCCAGCAGCCAAGAGTCGCGGGGGGTCCTCACAGATACGCAGTATTTT; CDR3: CASSQESRGVLTDTQYF
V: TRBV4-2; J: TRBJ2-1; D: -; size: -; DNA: TGTGCCAGCAGCCAAGGGGCGAGGGCCTACAATGAGCAGTTCTTC; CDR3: CASSQGARAYNEQFF
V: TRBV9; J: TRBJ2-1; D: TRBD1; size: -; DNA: TGTGCCAGCAGCGTAGACTCCGGGACAGGGTCCAATGAGCAGTTCTTC; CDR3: CASSVDSGTGSNEQFF
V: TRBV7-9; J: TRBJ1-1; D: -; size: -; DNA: TGTGCCAGCAGAGCCGCCACTGAAGCTTTCTTT; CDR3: CASRAATEAFF
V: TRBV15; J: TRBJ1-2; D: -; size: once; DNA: TGTGCCACCAGCAGAGACAGGGCTAACTATGGCTACACCTTC; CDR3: CATSRDRANYGYTF
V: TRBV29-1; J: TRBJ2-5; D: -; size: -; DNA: TGCAGCGTGCATATACAGGGTCGAAAGACCCAGTACTTC; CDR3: CSVHIQGRKTQYF
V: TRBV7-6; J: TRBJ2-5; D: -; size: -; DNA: TGTGCCAGCAGCTTAGGGGCCTTGGAGACCCAGTACTTC; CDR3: CASSLGALETQYF
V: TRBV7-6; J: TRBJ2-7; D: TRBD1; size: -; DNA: TGTGCCAGCAGGAAGGACAGGGGGCCGCATTACGAGCAGTACTTC; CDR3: CASRKDRGPHYEQYF
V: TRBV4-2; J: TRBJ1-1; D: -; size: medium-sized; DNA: TGTGCCAGCAGCCAACTTCGGGACATGTCGAACACTGAAGCTTTCTTT; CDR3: CASSQLRDMSNTEAFF
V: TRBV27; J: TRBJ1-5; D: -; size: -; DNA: TGTGCCAGCAGTTTATCTGTCGGGGAGTGGGATCAGCCCCAGCATTTT; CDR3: CASSLSVGEWDQPQHF
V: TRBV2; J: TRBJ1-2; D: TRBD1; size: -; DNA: TGTGCCAGCAGGGGCGGGACAGGGGGGAGCTACACCTTC; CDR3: CASRGGTGGSYTF
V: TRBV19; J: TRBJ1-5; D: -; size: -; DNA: TGTGCCAGTAATAGAGGGAGTAGCAATCAGCCCCAGCATTTT; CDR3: CASNRGSSNQPQHF
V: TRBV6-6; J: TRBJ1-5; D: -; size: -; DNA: TGTGCCAGCAGTGCCCCACTTTTACATCAGCCCCAGCATTTT; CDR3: CASSAPLLHQPQHF
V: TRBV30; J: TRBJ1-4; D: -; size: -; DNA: TGTGCCTGGAGTGTAGCGGGAAGAGAAAAACTGTTTTTT; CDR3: CAWSVAGREKLFF
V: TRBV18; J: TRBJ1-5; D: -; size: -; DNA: TGTGCCAGCTCACCAAGGGGGGGAAATCAGCCCCAGCATTTT; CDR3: CASSPRGGNQPQHF
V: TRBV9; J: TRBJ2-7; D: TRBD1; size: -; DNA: TGTGCCAGCAGCGCCCACGGGACAGGGATGTACGAGCAGTACTTC; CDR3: CASSAHGTGMYEQYF
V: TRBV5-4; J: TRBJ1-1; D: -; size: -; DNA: TGTGCCAGCAGCTTGGTAGCGTCGAACACTGAAGCTTTCTTT; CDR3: CASSLVASNTEAFF
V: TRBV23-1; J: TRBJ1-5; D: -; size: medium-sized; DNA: TGCGCCAGCAGTCAACCGGGGAATTACAGCAATCAGCCCCAGCATTTT; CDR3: CASSQPGNYSNQPQHF
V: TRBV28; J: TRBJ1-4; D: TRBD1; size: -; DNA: TGTGCCAGCAGCCGACCGGGACAGGTCGGGGGATGGGAAAAACTGTTTTTT; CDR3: CASSRPGQVGGWEKLFF